The rows below give T cell receptor beta chains drawn from one sample of a study of blood T cells in healthy people across ages. TCRdb redid the calling of the 5' RACE reads with MiXCR, one entry per CDR3 protein. Among around 1,900,000 distinct CDR3 sequences listed, around 42% were seen once. Specimen: blood. The origin of the receptors is a human donor in good health. Both conserved end residues are part of each CDR3. The D gene is left open where the match is weak. Part of the rows lack a size; the others show once, few, many or a class for expanded clones.

>TRBV4-3|.|.|TRBJ2-1
CASSPANREGARGNEQFF
TGCGCCAGCAGCCCAGCTAACAGGGAGGGAGCGAGGGGTAATGAGCAGTTCTTC
>TRBV6-2/TRBV6-3|.|TRBD2|TRBJ2-5
CASSQGGENGETQYF
TGTGCCAGCAGCCAGGGAGGGGAGAATGGGGAGACCCAGTACTTC
>TRBV20-1|few|.|TRBJ2-7
CSARDVSYEQYF
TGCAGTGCTAGAGATGTCAGCTACGAGCAGTACTTC
>TRBV7-9|.|.|TRBJ1-2
CASSDQGRRGYTF
TGTGCCAGCAGCGATCAGGGGCGCCGTGGCTACACCTTC
>TRBV6-6|.|.|TRBJ1-6
CAGSYQGLEPLHF
TGTGCCGGCAGTTACCAGGGTTTAGAACCCCTCCACTTT
>TRBV7-9|few|.|TRBJ2-1
CASSFRDNNNEQFF
TGTGCCAGCAGCTTCCGGGACAACAATAATGAGCAGTTCTTC
>TRBV4-2|few|.|TRBJ2-3
CASSQDLPGRLMTDTQYF
TGTGCCAGCAGCCAAGATCTCCCGGGACGGTTGATGACAGATACGCAGTATTTT
>TRBV28|once|.|TRBJ2-3
CASSGSRRTQYF
TGTGCCAGCAGTGGGTCCCGTCGTACGCAGTATTTT
>TRBV20-1|.|.|TRBJ2-7
CSNLNSAGNPYEQYF
TGCAGTAATTTAAATAGCGCCGGAAACCCCTACGAGCAGTACTTC
>TRBV29-1|few|.|TRBJ2-5
CSQWTAQETQYF
TGCAGCCAGTGGACAGCGCAAGAGACCCAGTACTTC
>TRBV29-1|.|.|TRBJ2-1
CSVEKQGDEQFF
TGCAGCGTTGAAAAACAGGGCGATGAGCAGTTCTTC
>TRBV20-1|.|.|TRBJ2-2
CSARVPNTGELFF
TGCAGTGCTAGAGTCCCGAACACCGGGGAGCTGTTTTTT
>TRBV20-1|.|.|TRBJ1-5
CSASGSGRGGTQPQHF
TGCAGTGCAAGTGGATCGGGCAGGGGTGGAACTCAGCCCCAGCATTTT
>TRBV7-9|.|.|TRBJ2-3
CASSFSLRDTQYF
TGTGCCAGCAGCTTCTCCTTAAGGGATACGCAGTATTTT